This T cell receptor beta chain emerged from a study of technical replicates of blood from a handful of donors. Trimming cost V 0 bases and J 7 bases, with 6 bases left between them. The CDR3 has 11 amino acids. Germline lookup yields CDR1 GTSNPN and CDR2 SVGIG (reference sequence). Assay: immunoSEQ multiplex PCR; the TCRdb copy retains only in-frame clones and omits some. Of tens of thousands of clones detected, around 94% appear once; the ten largest clones hold 0.38%. Sequencing was carried out using T cells isolated from PBMCs. The gene calls are TRBV30 and TRBJ1-2, with D maybe TRBD1 (5 bases). This receptor was identified in a human donor in good health. CDR3 DNA: TGTGCCTGGAGTGTGGGGGGTGGCTACACCTTC. Its protein is CAWSVGGGYTF.